The entry below gives a single TCR beta chain sequence along with its context. These data originate in a study of low-dose radiotherapy and immunotherapy resistance in tumors. The V and J ends lost 4 bases and 0 bases respectively, with 10 bases between them. CDR3 length equals 14 residues. Germline loops: CDR1 SGDLS, CDR2 YYNGEE. First-strand cDNA used TRAV- and TRBV-specific primers, covering alpha and beta chains. For amplifying TCRs, the PCR ran for about 20 cycles with Phusion, which was used together with a constant-region primer and the adapter on the V primers. TCRdb passed the reads through MiXCR, listing each CDR3 protein once. Seen here are 100,000 or so distinct CDR3 sequences, around 21% observed once, and the top ten hold about 4%. Time point described: after trial treatment. Described treatment: LDRT plus nivolumab, ipilimumab, low-dose cyclophosphamide and aspirin (RACIN trial). Donors, who were enrolled in a single-arm phase I dose-escalation trial, received nivolumab, ipilimumab, aspirin, low-dose cyclophosphamide and low-dose radiotherapy.

The TCR comes from a male donor with prostate cancer. This chain uses TRBV9 with TRBJ2-5; D is perhaps TRBD1 (5 bases). The sample was PBMCs, taken after low-dose radiotherapy plus immunotherapy. In DNA form, the CDR3 reads TGTGCCAGCAGCAGATCAGGGTACCAAGAGACCCAGTACTTC. This encodes CASSRSGYQETQYF. Full variable domain (remainder filled in from reference TRBV9 and TRBJ2-5): DSGVTQTPKHLITATGQRVTLRCSPRSGDLSVYWYQQSLDQGLQFLIQYYNGEERAKGNILERFSAQQFPDLHSELNLSSLELGDSALYFCASSRSGYQETQYFGPGTRLLVL.